These T cell receptor beta chains were read from a single sample in a study of blood T cell repertoires in COVID-19. Sequencing was performed with immunoSEQ multiplex PCR; in TCRdb, only in-frame clones are kept and a portion is missing. This table has fewer than 300,000 clones, about 87% appearing once. The material sequenced was peripheral blood. The receptors were gathered from a man aged 60 to 75 who had recovered from COVID-19. Both conserved end residues are part of each CDR3. D genes are given only for firm matches. Size values are once, few and many counts, or a class for expanded clones, and some rows have none.

V	D	size	J	CDR3	DNA
TRBV7-2	.	.	TRBJ1-2	CASSFRQGSFTYTF	TGTGCCAGCAGCTTTCGGCAGGGGTCCTTCACCTACACCTTC
TRBV7-9	TRBD1	once	TRBJ2-5	CASSLVSDRETQYF	TGTGCCAGCAGCTTAGTCTCGGACAGGGAGACCCAGTACTTC
TRBV27	.	.	TRBJ2-2	CASSHRLLNTGELFF	TGTGCCAGCAGTCACAGGTTATTGAACACCGGGGAGCTGTTTTTT
TRBV11-2	.	.	TRBJ2-2	CASSLAGNGAGELFF	TGTGCCAGCAGCTTAGCAGGGAACGGAGCCGGGGAGCTGTTTTTT
TRBV7-6	.	.	TRBJ2-1	CASSLDSLSYNEQFF	TGTGCCAGCAGCTTAGACTCTTTATCCTACAATGAGCAGTTCTTC
TRBV7-8	.	once	TRBJ1-2	CASSILLGQPNYGYTF	TGTGCCAGCAGCATTTTACTAGGACAGCCAAACTATGGCTACACCTTC
TRBV19	.	.	TRBJ1-2	CASKPGYNYGYTF	TGTGCCAGTAAACCGGGGTACAACTATGGCTACACCTTC
TRBV5-8	.	.	TRBJ2-1	CASNIRGLQIYNEQFF	TGTGCCAGCAATATTCGAGGACTCCAAATTTACAATGAGCAGTTCTTC
TRBV2	.	.	TRBJ2-3	CASSDVARPTDTQYF	TGTGCCAGCAGTGATGTAGCACGGCCCACAGATACGCAGTATTTT
TRBV9	.	.	TRBJ2-5	CASSVRGQQETQYF	TGTGCCAGCAGCGTAAGGGGTCAGCAAGAGACCCAGTACTTC
TRBV19	TRBD1	.	TRBJ1-2	CASSIVAGGDGYTF	TGTGCCAGTAGTATAGTCGCAGGGGGCGATGGCTACACCTTC
TRBV27	.	.	TRBJ1-1	CASSTGPGGTGTEAFF	TGTGCCAGCAGTACTGGCCCGGGAGGGACGGGCACTGAAGCTTTCTTT
TRBV2	.	.	TRBJ2-1	CASRRENSYNEQFF	TGTGCCAGCAGAAGGGAGAACTCCTACAATGAGCAGTTCTTC
TRBV5-4	.	.	TRBJ2-5	CASSLRTDQETQYF	TGTGCCAGCAGCTTGCGCACAGACCAAGAGACCCAGTACTTC
TRBV9	.	.	TRBJ2-3	CASSQTGGTDTQYF	TGTGCCAGCAGCCAAACTGGAGGCACAGATACGCAGTATTTT
TRBV6-5	.	.	TRBJ1-1	CASMAGFTEAFF	TGTGCCAGCATGGCGGGTTTCACTGAAGCTTTCTTT
TRBV18	.	.	TRBJ2-2	CASSPGQGRLFF	TGTGCCAGCTCACCTGGGCAGGGAAGGCTGTTTTTT
TRBV18	.	.	TRBJ2-7	CASSPVMTSYEQYF	TGTGCCAGCTCACCAGTGATGACATCCTACGAGCAGTACTTC
TRBV4-2	.	.	TRBJ1-4	CASSQDKLANEKLFF	TGTGCCAGCAGCCAGGACAAATTGGCTAATGAAAAACTGTTTTTT
TRBV3-1/TRBV3-2	.	.	TRBJ2-3	CASSQISIAGATDTQYF	TGTGCCAGCAGCCAAATTAGCATCGCAGGGGCCACAGATACGCAGTATTTT
TRBV18	.	.	TRBJ2-7	CASSPEYEQYF	TGTGCCAGCTCACCGGAGTACGAGCAGTACTTC
TRBV12-3/TRBV12-4	.	.	TRBJ2-1	CASTSAGVYEQFF	TGTGCCAGCACCTCCGCAGGGGTCTATGAGCAGTTCTTC
TRBV7-9	TRBD2	.	TRBJ2-5	CASSLQAGGQETQYF	TGTGCCAGCAGCTTACAAGCGGGGGGGCAGGAGACCCAGTACTTC
TRBV5-1	TRBD2	.	TRBJ2-7	CASSSSAGETYEQYF	TGCGCCAGCAGCTCCTCAGCGGGGGAGACCTACGAGCAGTACTTC
TRBV7-3	TRBD1	.	TRBJ2-3	CASSGAGTGARDTQYF	TGTGCCAGCAGTGGGGCCGGGACAGGGGCAAGGGATACGCAGTATTTT
TRBV24-1	TRBD2	.	TRBJ2-1	CATSASGARDEQFF	TGTGCCACCAGTGCTAGCGGGGCTCGGGATGAGCAGTTCTTC
TRBV4-1	.	few	TRBJ1-3	CASSQVQGGGNTIYF	TGCGCCAGCAGCCAAGTTCAGGGCGGAGGAAACACCATATATTTT
TRBV30	TRBD1	.	TRBJ1-2	CAWNPTGRRSNAGYTF	TGTGCCTGGAATCCGACAGGGAGGAGGTCGAATGCTGGCTACACCTTC
TRBV4-2	TRBD1	.	TRBJ1-6	CASSSTTGGNSPLHF	TGTGCCAGCAGCTCTACGACAGGGGGGAATTCACCCCTCCACTTT
TRBV7-3	.	.	TRBJ2-1	CASSLIERPHNEQFF	TGTGCCAGCAGCTTAATCGAGCGTCCCCACAATGAGCAGTTCTTC
TRBV14	TRBD2	.	TRBJ2-1	CASSQTGTSGLYNEQFF	TGTGCCAGCAGCCAGACAGGGACTAGCGGGCTTTACAATGAGCAGTTCTTC
TRBV9	TRBD2	.	TRBJ2-5	CASSYGTSGVGETQYF	TGTGCCAGCAGCTACGGGACTAGCGGGGTTGGGGAGACCCAGTACTTC
TRBV5-4	.	.	TRBJ1-5	CASSLSPGPDQPQHF	TGTGCCAGCAGCTTGTCACCGGGTCCCGATCAGCCCCAGCATTTT
TRBV4-2	.	few	TRBJ2-1	CASSQEGSGYDEQFF	TGTGCCAGCAGCCAAGAAGGCTCGGGGTACGATGAGCAGTTCTTC
TRBV30	.	.	TRBJ2-7	CAWSVQDYEQYF	TGTGCCTGGAGTGTACAGGACTACGAGCAGTACTTC
TRBV6-5	TRBD1	.	TRBJ2-7	CASSPGTGGAYEQYF	TGTGCCAGCAGTCCCGGGACAGGGGGCGCGTACGAGCAGTACTTC
TRBV6-5	.	.	TRBJ1-1	CASSYDGVYAEAFF	TGTGCCAGCAGTTACGATGGAGTTTACGCTGAAGCTTTCTTT
TRBV5-5	.	.	TRBJ1-2	CASSSAGGTYGYTF	TGTGCCAGCAGTTCCGCTGGGGGGACTTATGGCTACACCTTC
TRBV5-1	.	.	TRBJ1-1	CASSLPGPNTEAFF	TGCGCCAGCAGCTTGCCAGGGCCGAACACTGAAGCTTTCTTT
TRBV19	.	.	TRBJ2-1	CASSISQGLYNEQFF	TGTGCCAGTAGTATTTCCCAGGGATTGTACAATGAGCAGTTCTTC
TRBV3-1/TRBV3-2	.	.	TRBJ2-5	CASSSGLSETQYF	TGTGCCAGCAGCTCAGGGTTATCGGAGACCCAGTACTTC
TRBV19	TRBD1	.	TRBJ1-6	CASTIGGSSPLHF	TGTGCCAGTACTATAGGGGGCAGTTCACCCCTCCACTTT
TRBV30	.	.	TRBJ2-2	CAWSRGGELFF	TGTGCCTGGAGTAGAGGCGGGGAGCTGTTTTTT
TRBV3-1/TRBV3-2	.	few	TRBJ1-1	CASSQGGQQNTEAFF	TGTGCCAGCAGCCAAGGGGGACAACAGAACACTGAAGCTTTCTTT
TRBV11-1	.	.	TRBJ2-5	CASSLPLRETQYF	TGTGCCAGCAGCTTACCCCTGAGAGAGACCCAGTACTTC
TRBV11-2	TRBD2	.	TRBJ2-7	CASSVTSGVSYEQYF	TGTGCCAGCAGCGTGACTAGCGGGGTGTCCTACGAGCAGTACTTC
TRBV4-2	.	.	TRBJ1-1	CASRLRGVGTEAFF	TGTGCCAGCAGACTCAGGGGTGTGGGCACTGAAGCTTTCTTT
TRBV11-3	TRBD2	.	TRBJ2-2	CASSFGGGGTGELFF	TGTGCCAGCAGCTTCGGTGGCGGGGGCACCGGGGAGCTGTTTTTT
TRBV3-1/TRBV3-2	.	.	TRBJ2-7	CASSHFKGAYEQYF	TGTGCCAGCAGCCATTTTAAGGGAGCCTACGAGCAGTACTTC
TRBV5-1	TRBD1	.	TRBJ1-6	CASRWVQGANSPLHF	TGCGCCAGCAGATGGGTTCAGGGGGCGAATTCACCCCTCCACTTT
TRBV5-1	.	.	TRBJ2-7	CASSLGFGGATYEQYF	TGCGCCAGCAGCTTGGGTTTTGGCGGGGCTACCTACGAGCAGTACTTC
TRBV19	.	.	TRBJ2-7	CASRQGSGSTYEQYF	TGTGCCAGTAGGCAGGGTAGTGGTTCGACCTACGAGCAGTACTTC
TRBV5-4	.	few	TRBJ1-2	CASSFAPSGNYGYTF	TGTGCCAGCAGCTTTGCCCCCTCAGGGAACTATGGCTACACCTTC
TRBV19	TRBD1	once	TRBJ1-2	CASSIDARDRVISGYTF	TGTGCCAGTAGTATAGATGCCCGGGACAGGGTAATCTCTGGCTACACCTTC
TRBV7-8	TRBD1	.	TRBJ1-1	CASSLALRGSHLNTEAFF	TGTGCCAGCAGCTTAGCGCTCAGGGGGTCGCATTTGAACACTGAAGCTTTCTTT
TRBV5-5	TRBD2	once	TRBJ2-5	CASSSGGLKETQYF	TGTGCCAGCAGCTCGGGGGGGCTTAAGGAGACCCAGTACTTC
TRBV11-3	.	once	TRBJ2-7	CASSLAGSAYEQYF	TGTGCCAGCAGCTTGGCGGGCTCGGCCTACGAGCAGTACTTC
TRBV9	TRBD2	.	TRBJ2-1	CASSILAGGSYNEQFF	TGTGCCAGCAGCATCTTAGCGGGGGGGTCCTACAATGAGCAGTTCTTC
TRBV9	TRBD1	once	TRBJ2-7	CASSDRDRENEQYF	TGTGCCAGCAGCGACCGGGACAGGGAGAACGAGCAGTACTTC
TRBV27	.	few	TRBJ1-5	CASSFVGGSQPQHF	TGTGCCAGCAGTTTCGTCGGGGGGTCTCAGCCCCAGCATTTT